The clone carrying this TCR beta chain has just a few counts. The CDR3 runs 16 residues. In germline, CDR1 is SGHTA, CDR2 FQGNSA. V trimming: 2 bases; J trimming: 7 bases; junction bases outside the gene matches: 12. The record originates from a study of blood T cell repertoires in COVID-19. Profiling relied on immunoSEQ multiplex PCR, and the TCRdb table lists in-frame clones only, not all of them. This sample carries some 300,000 clones, more than 75% of them seen once, and the ten largest clones take around 1.2%. The sequencing input was peripheral blood. The source of this sequence is a man between 70 and 80 years old with acute or convalescent COVID-19. This sequence joins TRBV7-2 and TRBJ2-5; 8 bases are shared with TRBD1. CDR3 region: CASSLNPGQGSRTQYF. The CDR3 DNA reads TGTGCCAGCAGCTTAAATCCCGGACAGGGCTCAAGGACCCAGTACTTC.